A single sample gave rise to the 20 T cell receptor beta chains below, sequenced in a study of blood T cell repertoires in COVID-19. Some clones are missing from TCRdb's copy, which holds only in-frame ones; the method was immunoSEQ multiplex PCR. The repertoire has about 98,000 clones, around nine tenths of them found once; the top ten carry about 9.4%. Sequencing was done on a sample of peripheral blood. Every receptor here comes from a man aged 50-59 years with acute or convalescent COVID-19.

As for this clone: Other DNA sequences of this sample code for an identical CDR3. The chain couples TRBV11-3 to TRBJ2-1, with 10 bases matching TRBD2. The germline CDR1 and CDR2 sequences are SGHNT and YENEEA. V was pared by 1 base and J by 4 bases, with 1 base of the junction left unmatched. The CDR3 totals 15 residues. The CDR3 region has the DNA TGTGCCAGCAGCTTAGGGACTAGCGGTTACAATGAGCAGTTCTTC. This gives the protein CASSLGTSGYNEQFF.

The CDR3 region has the DNA TGTGCCAGCAGCCCACAGGGGGCAAACGGGGAGCTGTTTTTT. It translates to CASSPQGANGELFF. V and J are TRBV5-4 and TRBJ2-2, with 9 bases aligning to TRBD1. The V gene end was trimmed by 4 bases and the J gene end by 7 bases; junction bases not matched to a gene: 5. Germline loops: CDR1 SGHNT, CDR2 YYREEE (reference sequence). The length of the CDR3 is 14 residues.

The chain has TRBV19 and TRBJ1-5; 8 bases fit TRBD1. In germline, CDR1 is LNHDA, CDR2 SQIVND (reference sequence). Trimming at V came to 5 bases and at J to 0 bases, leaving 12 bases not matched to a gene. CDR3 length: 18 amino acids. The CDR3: CASSFRQGLEVSNQPQHF. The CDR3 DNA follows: TGTGCCAGTAGTTTCCGACAGGGGCTAGAAGTTAGCAATCAGCCCCAGCATTTT.

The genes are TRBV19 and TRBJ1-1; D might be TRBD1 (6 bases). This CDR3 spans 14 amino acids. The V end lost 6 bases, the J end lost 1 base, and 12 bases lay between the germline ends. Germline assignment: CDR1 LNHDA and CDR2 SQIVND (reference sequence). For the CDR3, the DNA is TGTGCCAGTAGACACGAACAGGGGAACACTGAAGCTTTCTTT. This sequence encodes CASRHEQGNTEAFF.

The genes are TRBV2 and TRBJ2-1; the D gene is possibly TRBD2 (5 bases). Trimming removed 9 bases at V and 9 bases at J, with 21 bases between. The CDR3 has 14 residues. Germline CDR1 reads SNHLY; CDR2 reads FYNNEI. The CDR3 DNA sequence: TGTGCCAGAGGAACTCCCTCCGAGGAGGCTGAGCAGTTCTTC. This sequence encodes CARGTPSEEAEQFF.

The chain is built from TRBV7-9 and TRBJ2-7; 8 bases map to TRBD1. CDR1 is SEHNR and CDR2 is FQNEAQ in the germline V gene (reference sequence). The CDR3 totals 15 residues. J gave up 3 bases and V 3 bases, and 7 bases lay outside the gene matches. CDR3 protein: CASSFGQGMGYEQYF. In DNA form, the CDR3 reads TGTGCCAGCAGCTTCGGACAGGGCATGGGCTACGAGCAGTACTTC.

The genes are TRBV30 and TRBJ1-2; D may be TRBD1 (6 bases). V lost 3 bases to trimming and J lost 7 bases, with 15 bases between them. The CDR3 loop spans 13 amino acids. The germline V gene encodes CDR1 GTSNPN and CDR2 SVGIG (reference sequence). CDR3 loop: CAWRDTGKGGYTF. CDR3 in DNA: TGTGCCTGGAGGGATACAGGGAAGGGTGGCTACACCTTC.

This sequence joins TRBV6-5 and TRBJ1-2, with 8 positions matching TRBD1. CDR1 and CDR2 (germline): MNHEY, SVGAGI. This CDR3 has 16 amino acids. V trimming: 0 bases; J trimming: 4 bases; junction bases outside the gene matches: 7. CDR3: CASSYSIQGASYGYTF. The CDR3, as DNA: TGTGCCAGCAGTTACTCGATTCAGGGGGCTTCCTATGGCTACACCTTC.

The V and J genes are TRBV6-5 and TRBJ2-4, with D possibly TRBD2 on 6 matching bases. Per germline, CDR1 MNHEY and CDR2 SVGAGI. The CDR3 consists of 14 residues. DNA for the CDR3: TGTATGGTCGGGGACTTTCTAGCCAAAAACATTCAGTACTTC. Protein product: CMVGDFLAKNIQYF.

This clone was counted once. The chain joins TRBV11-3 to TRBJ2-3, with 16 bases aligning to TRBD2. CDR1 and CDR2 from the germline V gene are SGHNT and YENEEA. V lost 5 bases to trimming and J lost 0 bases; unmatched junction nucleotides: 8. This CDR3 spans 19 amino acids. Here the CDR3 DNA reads TGTGCCAGCAGCCTTTCGGGACTAGCGGGAGGGCCTAGCACAGATACGCAGTATTTT. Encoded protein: CASSLSGLAGGPSTDTQYF.

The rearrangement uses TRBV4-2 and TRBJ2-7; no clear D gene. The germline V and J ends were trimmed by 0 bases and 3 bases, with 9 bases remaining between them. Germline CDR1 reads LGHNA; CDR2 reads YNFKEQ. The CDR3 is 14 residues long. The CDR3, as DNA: TGTGCCAGCAGCCAAGAGGCTAGAAACTACGAGCAGTACTTC. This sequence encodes CASSQEARNYEQYF.

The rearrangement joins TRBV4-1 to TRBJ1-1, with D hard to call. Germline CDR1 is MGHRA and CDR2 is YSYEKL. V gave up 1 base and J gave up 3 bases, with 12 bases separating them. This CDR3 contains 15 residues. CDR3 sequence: CASSQAETGYTEAFF. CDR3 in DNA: TGCGCCAGCAGCCAAGCGGAAACGGGATACACTGAAGCTTTCTTT.

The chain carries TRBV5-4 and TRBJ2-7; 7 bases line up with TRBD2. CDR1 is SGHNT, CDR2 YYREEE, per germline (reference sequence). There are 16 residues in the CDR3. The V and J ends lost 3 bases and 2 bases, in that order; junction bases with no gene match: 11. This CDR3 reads CASSSGLTLNTYEQYF. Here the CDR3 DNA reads TGTGCCAGCAGCTCGGGACTAACCCTGAATACCTACGAGCAGTACTTC.

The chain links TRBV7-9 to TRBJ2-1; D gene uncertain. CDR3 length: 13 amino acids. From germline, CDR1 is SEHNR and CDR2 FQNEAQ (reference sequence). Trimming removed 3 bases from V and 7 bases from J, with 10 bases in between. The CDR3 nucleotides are TGTGCCAGCAGCTTTGGCCTGATGAATGAGCAGTTCTTC. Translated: CASSFGLMNEQFF. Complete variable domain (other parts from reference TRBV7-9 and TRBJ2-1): DTGVSQNPRHKITKRGQNVTFRCDPISEHNRLYWYRQTLGQGPEFLTYFQNEAQLEKSRLLSDRFSAERPKGSFSTLEIQRTEQGDSAMYLCASSFGLMNEQFFGPGTRLTVL.

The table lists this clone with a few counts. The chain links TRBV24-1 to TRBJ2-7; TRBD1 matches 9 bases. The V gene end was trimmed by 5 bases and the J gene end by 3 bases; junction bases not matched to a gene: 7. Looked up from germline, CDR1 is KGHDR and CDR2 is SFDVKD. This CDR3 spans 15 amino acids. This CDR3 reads CATSARQGEGYEQYF. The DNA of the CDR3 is TGTGCCACCAGTGCGAGACAGGGGGAAGGCTACGAGCAGTACTTC.

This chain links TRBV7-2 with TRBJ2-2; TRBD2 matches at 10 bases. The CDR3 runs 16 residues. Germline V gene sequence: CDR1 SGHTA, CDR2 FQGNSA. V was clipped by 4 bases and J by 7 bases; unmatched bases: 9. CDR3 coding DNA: TGTGCCAGCAGCTCTACCCTAGCGGGAGAGGGCGGGGAGCTGTTTTTT. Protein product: CASSSTLAGEGGELFF.

CDR3 bases: TGTGCCACCAGCAGATCCTCCCAGGGTAGAGATGAAAAACTGTTTTTT. It is translated as CATSRSSQGRDEKLFF. The V gene is TRBV15, the J gene TRBJ1-4; the D gene is possibly TRBD1 (5 bases). V was clipped by 2 bases and J by 6 bases, with 16 bases between them. Germline assignment: CDR1 LNHNV and CDR2 YYDKDF (reference sequence). The CDR3 has 16 amino acids.

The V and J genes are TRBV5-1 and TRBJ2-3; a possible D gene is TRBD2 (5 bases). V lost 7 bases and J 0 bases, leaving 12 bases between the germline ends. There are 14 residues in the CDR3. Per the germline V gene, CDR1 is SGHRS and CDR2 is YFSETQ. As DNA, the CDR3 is TGCGCCAGCGACTCCGGGATCAGCACAGATACGCAGTATTTT. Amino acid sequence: CASDSGISTDTQYF. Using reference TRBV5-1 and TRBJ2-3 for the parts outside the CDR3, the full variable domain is KAGVTQTPRYLIKTRGQQVTLSCSPISGHRSVSWYQQTPGQGLQFLFEYFSETQRNKGNFPGRFSGRQFSNSRSEMNVSTLELGDSALYLCASDSGISTDTQYFGPGTRLTVL.

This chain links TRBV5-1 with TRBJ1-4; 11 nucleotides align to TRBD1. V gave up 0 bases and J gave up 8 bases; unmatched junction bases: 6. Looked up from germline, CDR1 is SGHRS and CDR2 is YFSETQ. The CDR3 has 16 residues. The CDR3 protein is CASSLETGQGGEKLFF. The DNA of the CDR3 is TGCGCCAGCAGCTTGGAGACGGGACAGGGGGGCGAAAAACTGTTTTTT.

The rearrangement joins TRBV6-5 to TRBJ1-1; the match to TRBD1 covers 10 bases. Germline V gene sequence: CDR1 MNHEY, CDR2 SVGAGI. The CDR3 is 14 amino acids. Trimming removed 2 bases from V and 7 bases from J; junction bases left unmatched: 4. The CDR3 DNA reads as TGTGCCAGCAGTTACACTGGACAGGGGGTTGAAGCTTTCTTT. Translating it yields CASSYTGQGVEAFF.